The rows below give T cell receptor beta chains drawn from one sample of a study of shared clonotypes between healthy human individuals. Profiling relied on immunoSEQ multiplex PCR, and the TCRdb table lists in-frame clones only, not all of them. The sample contains 850,000 to 1,200,000 clones, approximately 68% of which appear only once. Input material: memory CD4+ T cells sorted from blood. The source of these receptors is a young man in good health. Each CDR3 is given with its conserved first and last residue. Each record gives: J gene, clone size, D gene, V gene, CDR3 protein. D genes are given only for firm matches. The size of a clone is reported for some rows only, either as once, few or many, or as a class for expanded clones.

J gene: TRBJ2-7; clone size: .; D gene: .; V gene: TRBV30; CDR3 protein: CAWSVGPTHRYEQYF
J gene: TRBJ1-5; clone size: .; D gene: .; V gene: TRBV11-2; CDR3 protein: CASSIGTGSNQPQHF
J gene: TRBJ1-1; clone size: .; D gene: .; V gene: TRBV6-5; CDR3 protein: CASSYAGGKGETEAFF
J gene: TRBJ2-1; clone size: .; D gene: TRBD2; V gene: TRBV30; CDR3 protein: CAWSLGTSGYNEQFF
J gene: TRBJ2-5; clone size: .; D gene: .; V gene: TRBV5-1; CDR3 protein: CASSSSGVQETQYF
J gene: TRBJ2-5; clone size: .; D gene: TRBD1; V gene: TRBV15; CDR3 protein: CATSRDSGTGARETQYF
J gene: TRBJ2-7; clone size: .; D gene: .; V gene: TRBV18; CDR3 protein: CASSPPSDYEQYF
J gene: TRBJ1-3; clone size: .; D gene: .; V gene: TRBV5-4; CDR3 protein: CASSLFNQGSGNTIYF
J gene: TRBJ1-2; clone size: once; D gene: .; V gene: TRBV10-3; CDR3 protein: CAISAANYGYTF
J gene: TRBJ2-5; clone size: .; D gene: TRBD1; V gene: TRBV29-1; CDR3 protein: CSVDPGTGTRETQYF
J gene: TRBJ2-5; clone size: .; D gene: .; V gene: TRBV11-2; CDR3 protein: CASRLGQHQETQYF
J gene: TRBJ2-1; clone size: .; D gene: .; V gene: TRBV18; CDR3 protein: CASSPPVSVGEQFF
J gene: TRBJ2-7; clone size: .; D gene: TRBD2; V gene: TRBV30; CDR3 protein: CAWSGVSGGARYEQYF
J gene: TRBJ1-1; clone size: .; D gene: .; V gene: TRBV11-2; CDR3 protein: CASSSPTGRGTEAFF
J gene: TRBJ1-6; clone size: few; D gene: .; V gene: TRBV19; CDR3 protein: CASSIEGGDNSPLHF
J gene: TRBJ1-5; clone size: .; D gene: TRBD1; V gene: TRBV2; CDR3 protein: CASRTGLGGNQPQHF
J gene: TRBJ2-7; clone size: .; D gene: .; V gene: TRBV11-3; CDR3 protein: CASSLMGSEQYF
J gene: TRBJ2-5; clone size: .; D gene: TRBD2; V gene: TRBV5-4; CDR3 protein: CASSLPTSGMETQYF
J gene: TRBJ2-1; clone size: .; D gene: .; V gene: TRBV29-1; CDR3 protein: CSVGIGYNEQFF
J gene: TRBJ1-6; clone size: few; D gene: .; V gene: TRBV5-1; CDR3 protein: CASSLNLPGANSPLHF
J gene: TRBJ2-7; clone size: .; D gene: .; V gene: TRBV27; CDR3 protein: CASRSGADLIYEQYF
J gene: TRBJ2-5; clone size: .; D gene: .; V gene: TRBV28; CDR3 protein: CASSRNRAMAETQYF
J gene: TRBJ2-5; clone size: .; D gene: .; V gene: TRBV4-1; CDR3 protein: CASSQGESLWETQYF
J gene: TRBJ2-3; clone size: .; D gene: .; V gene: TRBV5-1; CDR3 protein: CASSLGSSTDTQYF
J gene: TRBJ2-1; clone size: .; D gene: .; V gene: TRBV11-2; CDR3 protein: CASSFSPIGVYNEQFF
J gene: TRBJ2-7; clone size: .; D gene: .; V gene: TRBV2; CDR3 protein: CASRRDGSYEQYF
J gene: TRBJ2-3; clone size: once; D gene: .; V gene: TRBV5-6; CDR3 protein: CASSLELRGTDTQYF
J gene: TRBJ2-3; clone size: .; D gene: TRBD2; V gene: TRBV5-6; CDR3 protein: CASSRPSFSGGAVDTQYF
J gene: TRBJ2-7; clone size: .; D gene: TRBD1; V gene: TRBV28; CDR3 protein: CASSNRGPTYEQYF
J gene: TRBJ2-1; clone size: few; D gene: TRBD1; V gene: TRBV19; CDR3 protein: CASSIPGTGGNEQFF
J gene: TRBJ2-7; clone size: .; D gene: TRBD1; V gene: TRBV4-3; CDR3 protein: CASSQDPRTGYEQYF